This T cell receptor (beta chain) was identified during a study of regulatory T cells in long-lasting Graves disease. The CDR3 runs 13 residues. Germline V lookup: CDR1 SGHDT, CDR2 YYEEEE. The V end lost 0 bases, the J end lost 10 bases, and 13 bases lay between the germline ends. Arm-PCR with iRepertoire HTBI primers amplified the CDR3 regions for these TCR beta libraries. From the multiplex PCR reads, TCRdb called clonotypes with MiXCR, one entry per CDR3 protein. The sample yields about 660,000 distinct CDR3 sequences, around 32% seen once. Sample time point: persistent/refractory GD, antithyroid drugs over 5 years with positive TRAb. Scientists built the TCR library using RNA that was extracted from PBMCs.

The chain carries TRBV5-6 and TRBJ1-1; no reliable D call. The input for sequencing was peripheral blood mononuclear cells (PBMCs), taken when the disease was refractory, from a patient treated with antithyroid drugs. The clonotype originates from a female donor with Graves disease. The CDR3 protein is CASSLGGRALAFF. For the CDR3, the DNA is TGTGCCAGCAGCTTGGGCGGTCGGGCTCTAGCTTTCTTT.